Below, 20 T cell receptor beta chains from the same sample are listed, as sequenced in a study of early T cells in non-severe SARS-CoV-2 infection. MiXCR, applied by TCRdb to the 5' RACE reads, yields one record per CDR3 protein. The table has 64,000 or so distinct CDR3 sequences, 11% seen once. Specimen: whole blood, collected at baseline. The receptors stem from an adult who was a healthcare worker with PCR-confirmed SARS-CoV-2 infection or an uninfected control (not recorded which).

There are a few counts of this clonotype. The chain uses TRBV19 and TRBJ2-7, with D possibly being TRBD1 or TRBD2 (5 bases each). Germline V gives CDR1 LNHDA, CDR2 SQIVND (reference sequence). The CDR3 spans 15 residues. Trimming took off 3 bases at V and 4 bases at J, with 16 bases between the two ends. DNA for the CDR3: TGTGCCAGTAGTATCCCCGGACAAGGGAGTTACGAGCAGTACTTC. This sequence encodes CASSIPGQGSYEQYF.

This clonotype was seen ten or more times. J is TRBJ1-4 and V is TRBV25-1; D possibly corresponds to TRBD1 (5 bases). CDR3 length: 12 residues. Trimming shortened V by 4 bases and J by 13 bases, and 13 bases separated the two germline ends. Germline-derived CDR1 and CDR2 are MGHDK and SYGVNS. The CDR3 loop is CASSAQGSGLFF. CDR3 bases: TGTGCCAGCAGTGCCCAGGGCAGCGGACTGTTTTTT.

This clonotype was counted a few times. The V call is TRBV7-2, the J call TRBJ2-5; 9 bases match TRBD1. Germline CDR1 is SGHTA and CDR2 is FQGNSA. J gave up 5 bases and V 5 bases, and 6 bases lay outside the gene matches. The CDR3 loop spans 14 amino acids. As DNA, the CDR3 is TGTGCCAGCAGCGGGGACAGGGCTGTCGAGACCCAGTACTTC. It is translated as CASSGDRAVETQYF. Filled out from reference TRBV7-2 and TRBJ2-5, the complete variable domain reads GAGVSQSPSNKVTEKGKDVELRCDPISGHTALYWYRQSLGQGLEFLIYFQGNSAPDKSGLPSDRFSAERTGGSVSTLTIQRTQQEDSAVYLCASSGDRAVETQYFGPGTRLLVL.

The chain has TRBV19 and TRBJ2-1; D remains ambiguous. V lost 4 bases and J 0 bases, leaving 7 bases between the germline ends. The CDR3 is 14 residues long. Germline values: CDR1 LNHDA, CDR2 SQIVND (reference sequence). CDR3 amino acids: CASSSTDSYNEQFF. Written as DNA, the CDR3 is TGTGCCAGTAGTAGTACCGACTCCTACAATGAGCAGTTCTTC.

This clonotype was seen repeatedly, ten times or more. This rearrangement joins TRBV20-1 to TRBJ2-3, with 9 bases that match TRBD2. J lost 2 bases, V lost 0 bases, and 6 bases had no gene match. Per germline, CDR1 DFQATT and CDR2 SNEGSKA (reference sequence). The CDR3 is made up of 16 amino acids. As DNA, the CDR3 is TGCAGTGCTAGAGATAGAGCGGGGGGCCACACAGATACGCAGTATTTT. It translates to CSARDRAGGHTDTQYF.

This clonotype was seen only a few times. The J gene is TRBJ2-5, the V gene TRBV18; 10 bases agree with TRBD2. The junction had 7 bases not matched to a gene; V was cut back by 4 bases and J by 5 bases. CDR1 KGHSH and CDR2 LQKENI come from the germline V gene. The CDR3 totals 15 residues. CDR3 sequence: CASSLDLAGDETQYF. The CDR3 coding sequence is TGTGCCAGCTCACTGGACCTAGCGGGGGATGAGACCCAGTACTTC.

CDR3 coding DNA: TGTGCCAGCAGCTTGAACCCAGCCGGCTATGAAGGCTACACCTTC. It specifies CASSLNPAGYEGYTF. The chain carries TRBV7-2 and TRBJ1-2, with D hard to call. The germline CDR1 and CDR2 sequences are SGHTA and FQGNSA. Trimming shortened V by 3 bases and J by 8 bases, and 19 bases separated the two germline ends. This CDR3 contains 15 residues.

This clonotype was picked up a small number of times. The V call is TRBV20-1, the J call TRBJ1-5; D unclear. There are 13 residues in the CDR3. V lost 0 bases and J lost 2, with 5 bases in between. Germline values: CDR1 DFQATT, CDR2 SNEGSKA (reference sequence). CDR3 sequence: CSARDFGNQPQHF. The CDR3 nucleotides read TGCAGTGCTAGAGATTTTGGCAATCAGCCCCAGCATTTT.

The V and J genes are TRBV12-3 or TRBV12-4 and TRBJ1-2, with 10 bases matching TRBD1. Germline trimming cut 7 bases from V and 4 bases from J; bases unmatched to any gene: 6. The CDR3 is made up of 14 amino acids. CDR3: CASTRTGGAYGYTF. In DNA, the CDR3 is TGTGCCAGCACCCGGACAGGGGGGGCCTATGGCTACACCTTC.

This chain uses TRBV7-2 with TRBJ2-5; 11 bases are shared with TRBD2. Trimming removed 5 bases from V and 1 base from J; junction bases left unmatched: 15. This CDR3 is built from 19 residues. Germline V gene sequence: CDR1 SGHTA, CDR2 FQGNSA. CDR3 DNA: TGTGCCAGCAGCGCGGACCGGCCACTAGCGGGGGTCCCCCAAGAGACCCAGTACTTC. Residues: CASSADRPLAGVPQETQYF. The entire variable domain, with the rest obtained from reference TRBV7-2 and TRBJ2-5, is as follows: GAGVSQSPSNKVTEKGKDVELRCDPISGHTALYWYRQSLGQGLEFLIYFQGNSAPDKSGLPSDRFSAERTGGSVSTLTIQRTQQEDSAVYLCASSADRPLAGVPQETQYFGPGTRLLVL.

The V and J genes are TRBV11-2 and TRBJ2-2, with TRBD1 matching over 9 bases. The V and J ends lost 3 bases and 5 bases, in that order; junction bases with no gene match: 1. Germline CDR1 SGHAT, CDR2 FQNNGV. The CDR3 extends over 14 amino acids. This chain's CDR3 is CASSFGTGTGELFF. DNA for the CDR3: TGTGCCAGCAGCTTCGGGACAGGGACCGGGGAGCTGTTTTTT.

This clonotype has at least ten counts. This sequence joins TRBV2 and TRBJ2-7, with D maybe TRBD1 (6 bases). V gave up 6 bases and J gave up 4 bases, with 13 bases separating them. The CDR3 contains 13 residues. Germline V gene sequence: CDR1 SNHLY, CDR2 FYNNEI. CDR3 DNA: TGTGCCAGCAGGCCAACAGGGCGGTACGAGCAGTACTTC. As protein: CASRPTGRYEQYF.

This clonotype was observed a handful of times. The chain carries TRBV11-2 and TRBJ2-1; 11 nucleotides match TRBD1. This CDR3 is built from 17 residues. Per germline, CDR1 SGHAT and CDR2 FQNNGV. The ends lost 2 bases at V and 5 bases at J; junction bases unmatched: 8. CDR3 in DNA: TGTGCCAGCAGCTTACCTATACCGGGACAGGGGGACAATGAGCAGTTCTTC. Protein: CASSLPIPGQGDNEQFF.

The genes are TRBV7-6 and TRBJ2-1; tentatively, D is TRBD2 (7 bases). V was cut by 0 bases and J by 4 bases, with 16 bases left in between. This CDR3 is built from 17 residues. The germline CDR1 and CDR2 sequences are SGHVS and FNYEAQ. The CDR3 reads CASSLAWRGLLYNEQFF. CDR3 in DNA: TGTGCCAGCAGCTTAGCGTGGCGGGGGCTACTTTACAATGAGCAGTTCTTC.

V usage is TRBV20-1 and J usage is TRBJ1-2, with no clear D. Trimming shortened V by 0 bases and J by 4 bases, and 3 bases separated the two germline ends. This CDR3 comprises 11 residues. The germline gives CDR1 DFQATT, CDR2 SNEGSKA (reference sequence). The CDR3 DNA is TGCAGTGCTAGAGACGGCTATGGCTACACCTTC. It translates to CSARDGYGYTF.

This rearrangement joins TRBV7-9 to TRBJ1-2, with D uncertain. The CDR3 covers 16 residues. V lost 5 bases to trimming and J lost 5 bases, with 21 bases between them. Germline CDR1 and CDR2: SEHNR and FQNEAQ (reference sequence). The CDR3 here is CASSLPLLASEYGYTF. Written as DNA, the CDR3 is TGTGCCAGCAGCCTACCCCTCCTCGCTTCCGAATATGGCTACACCTTC.

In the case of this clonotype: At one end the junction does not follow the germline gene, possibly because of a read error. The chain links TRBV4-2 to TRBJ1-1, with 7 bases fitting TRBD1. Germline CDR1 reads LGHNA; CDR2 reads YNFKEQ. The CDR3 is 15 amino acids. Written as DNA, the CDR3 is TGTGTCAGCAGCCAAGCGGAGGGGGCTAACACTGAAGCTTTCTTT. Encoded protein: CVSSQAEGANTEAFF.

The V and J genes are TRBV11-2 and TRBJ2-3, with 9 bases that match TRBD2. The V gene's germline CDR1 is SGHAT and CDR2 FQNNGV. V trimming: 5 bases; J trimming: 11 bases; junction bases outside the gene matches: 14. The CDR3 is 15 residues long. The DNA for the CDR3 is TGTGCCAGCAGCCCAGAAACTGGGACTAGCTGGGGGCAGTATTTT. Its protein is CASSPETGTSWGQYF.

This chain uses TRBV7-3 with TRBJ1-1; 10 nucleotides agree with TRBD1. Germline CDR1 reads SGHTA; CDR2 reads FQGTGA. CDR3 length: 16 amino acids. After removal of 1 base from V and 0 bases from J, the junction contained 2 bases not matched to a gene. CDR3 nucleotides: TGTGCCAGCAGCTTAAGGGGACAGGGGCTGAACACTGAAGCTTTCTTT. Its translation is CASSLRGQGLNTEAFF.

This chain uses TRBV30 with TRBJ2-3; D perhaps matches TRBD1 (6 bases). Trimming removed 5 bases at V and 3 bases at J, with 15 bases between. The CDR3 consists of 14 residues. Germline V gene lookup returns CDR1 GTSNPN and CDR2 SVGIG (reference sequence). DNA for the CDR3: TGTGCCTGGGGGGGCGGACGATTGACAGATACGCAGTATTTT. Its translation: CAWGGGRLTDTQYF.